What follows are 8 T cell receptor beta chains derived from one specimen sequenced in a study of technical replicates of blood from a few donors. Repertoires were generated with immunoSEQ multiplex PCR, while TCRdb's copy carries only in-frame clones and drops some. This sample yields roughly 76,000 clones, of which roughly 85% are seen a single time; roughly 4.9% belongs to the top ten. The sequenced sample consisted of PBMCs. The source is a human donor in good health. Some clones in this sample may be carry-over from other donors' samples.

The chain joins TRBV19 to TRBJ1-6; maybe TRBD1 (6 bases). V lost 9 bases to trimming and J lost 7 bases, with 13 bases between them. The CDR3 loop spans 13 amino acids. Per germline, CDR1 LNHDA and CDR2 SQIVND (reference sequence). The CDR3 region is CASRRQGNSPLHF. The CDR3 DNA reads TGTGCCAGCAGGCGGCAGGGGAATTCACCCCTCCACTTT.

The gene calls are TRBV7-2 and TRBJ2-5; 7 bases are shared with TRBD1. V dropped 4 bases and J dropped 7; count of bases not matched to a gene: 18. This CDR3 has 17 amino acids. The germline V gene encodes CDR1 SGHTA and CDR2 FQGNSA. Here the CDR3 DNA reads TGTGCCAGCAGCTACATTACAGGGGCAGGGGCGCAGGCGACCCAGTACTTC. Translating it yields CASSYITGAGAQATQYF.

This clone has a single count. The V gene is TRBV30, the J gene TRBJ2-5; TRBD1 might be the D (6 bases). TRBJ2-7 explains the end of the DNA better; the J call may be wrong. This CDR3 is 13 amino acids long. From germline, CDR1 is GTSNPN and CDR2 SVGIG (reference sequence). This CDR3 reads CAWSEDRPDEQYF. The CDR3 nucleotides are TGTGCCTGGAGTGAAGACAGGCCCGACGAGCAGTACTTC.

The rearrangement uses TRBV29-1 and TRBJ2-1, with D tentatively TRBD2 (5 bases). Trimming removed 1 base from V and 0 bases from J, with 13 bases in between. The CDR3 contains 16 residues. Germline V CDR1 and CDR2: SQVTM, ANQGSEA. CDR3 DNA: TGCAGCGTTGAAGGGGCTAGCAGAGACTCCTACAATGAGCAGTTCTTC. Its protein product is CSVEGASRDSYNEQFF.

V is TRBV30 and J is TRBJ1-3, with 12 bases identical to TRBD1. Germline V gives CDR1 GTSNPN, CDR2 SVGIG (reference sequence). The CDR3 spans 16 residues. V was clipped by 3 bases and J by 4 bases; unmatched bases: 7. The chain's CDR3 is CAWREGQGASGNTIYF. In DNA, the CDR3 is TGTGCCTGGAGGGAGGGACAGGGGGCATCAGGAAACACCATATATTTT.

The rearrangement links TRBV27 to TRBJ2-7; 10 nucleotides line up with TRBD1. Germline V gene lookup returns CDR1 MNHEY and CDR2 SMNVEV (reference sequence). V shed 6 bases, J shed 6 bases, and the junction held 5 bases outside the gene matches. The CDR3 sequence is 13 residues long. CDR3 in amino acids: CASSTGTGAEQYF. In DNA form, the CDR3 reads TGTGCCAGCAGCACCGGGACAGGGGCCGAGCAGTACTTC.

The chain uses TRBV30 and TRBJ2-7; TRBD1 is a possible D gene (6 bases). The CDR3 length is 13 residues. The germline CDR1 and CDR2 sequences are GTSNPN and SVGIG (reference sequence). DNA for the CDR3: TGTGCTTCGACAGGAAGCACCCCCTACGAGCAGTACTTC. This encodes CASTGSTPYEQYF.

The CDR3 loop is CASIGTGGNQQYF. The CDR3 nucleotides are TGCGCCAGCATTGGGACAGGGGGCAATCAGCAGTACTTC. This chain uses TRBV10-1 with TRBJ2-7, with 12 bases aligning to TRBD1. V was pared by 7 bases and J by 8 bases, with 6 bases of the junction left unmatched. Germline values: CDR1 WNHNN, CDR2 SYGVQD (reference sequence). CDR3 size: 13 residues.